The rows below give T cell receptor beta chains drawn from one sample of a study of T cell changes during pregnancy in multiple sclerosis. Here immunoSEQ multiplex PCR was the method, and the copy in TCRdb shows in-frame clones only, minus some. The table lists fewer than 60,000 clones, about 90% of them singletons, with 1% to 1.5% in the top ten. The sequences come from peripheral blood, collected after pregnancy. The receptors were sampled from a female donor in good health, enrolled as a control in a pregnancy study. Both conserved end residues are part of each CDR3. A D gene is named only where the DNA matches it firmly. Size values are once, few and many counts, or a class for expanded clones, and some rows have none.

CASSAAGTGSNRPGNTIYF | TGTGCCAGCAGCGCCGCCGGGACAGGGTCGAATCGGCCTGGAAACACCATATATTTT | TRBJ1-3 | TRBV9 | once | TRBD1
CASSPRLRSQETQYF | TGTGCCAGCAGCCCCCGGTTACGCTCTCAAGAGACCCAGTACTTC | TRBJ2-5 | TRBV11-2 | - | -
CASSRAQGDEKLFF | TGCGCCAGCAGCCGGGCACAGGGAGATGAAAAACTGTTTTTT | TRBJ1-4 | TRBV5-1 | once | -
CASSPGTGSSQQYF | TGTGCCAGCAGCCCCGGGACAGGGAGTAGTCAGCAGTACTTC | TRBJ2-7 | TRBV5-4 | - | TRBD1
CSAIIGGRGYTF | TGCAGCGCCATTATAGGGGGTCGAGGCTACACCTTC | TRBJ1-2 | TRBV29-1 | - | -
CSSTTVNTGELFF | TGCAGCTCGACGACAGTGAACACCGGGGAGCTGTTTTTT | TRBJ2-2 | TRBV29-1 | - | -
CASSTDRGPAYEQYF | TGTGCCAGCAGCACCGACAGGGGGCCCGCCTACGAGCAGTACTTC | TRBJ2-7 | TRBV6-1 | - | TRBD1
CATSWSGNQPQHF | TGTGCCACCAGCTGGTCGGGCAATCAGCCCCAGCATTTT | TRBJ1-5 | TRBV15 | - | -
CASSLETSGSHEQFF | TGTGCCAGCAGCTTAGAGACTAGCGGTTCCCATGAGCAGTTCTTC | TRBJ2-1 | TRBV7-2 | - | TRBD2
CASSLRQGPLGGYTF | TGTGCCAGCAGTTTAAGGCAGGGTCCCTTAGGAGGCTACACCTTC | TRBJ1-2 | TRBV27 | - | -
CAWAPGAQGVANYGYTF | TGTGCCTGGGCCCCCGGAGCTCAGGGGGTAGCTAACTATGGCTACACCTTC | TRBJ1-2 | TRBV30 | - | TRBD1
CASSFGQSRTYNEQFF | TGTGCCAGCAGTTTTGGACAGAGCCGAACCTACAATGAGCAGTTCTTC | TRBJ2-1 | TRBV28 | - | -
CASSPNRGRENIQYF | TGTGCCAGCAGCCCTAACAGGGGCAGGGAGAACATTCAGTACTTC | TRBJ2-4 | TRBV7-8 | - | TRBD1
CASSTGTGALANEKLFF | TGTGCCAGCAGCACCGGGACAGGGGCTTTGGCTAATGAAAAACTGTTTTTT | TRBJ1-4 | TRBV7-9 | - | TRBD1
CASSTPGQKSYEQYF | TGTGCCAGCAGTACACCGGGACAAAAGTCCTACGAGCAGTACTTC | TRBJ2-7 | TRBV28 | - | -
CASSLGQGPAYEQYF | TGTGCCAGCAGCTTAGGCCAGGGTCCGGCCTACGAGCAGTACTTC | TRBJ2-7 | TRBV11-2 | - | -
CASSPEGTGANVLTF | TGTGCCAGCAGTCCGGAGGGAACTGGGGCCAACGTCCTGACTTTC | TRBJ2-6 | TRBV6-5 | - | -
CASSLSARTSGPYEQYF | TGTGCCAGCAGCTTGTCGGCCCGGACTAGCGGGCCCTACGAGCAGTACTTC | TRBJ2-7 | TRBV7-9 | - | TRBD2
CASSLRQGNSYNEQFF | TGCGCCAGCAGCTTAAGACAGGGGAATTCCTACAATGAGCAGTTCTTC | TRBJ2-1 | TRBV5-1 | once | TRBD1
CASSSGQGTYNSPLHF | TGTGCCAGCAGCTCGGGACAGGGGACCTATAATTCACCCCTCCACTTT | TRBJ1-6 | TRBV5-6 | - | TRBD1
CATSSLTGASTDTQYF | TGTGCCACCAGCAGCCTGACAGGGGCGAGCACAGATACGCAGTATTTT | TRBJ2-3 | TRBV15 | - | TRBD1
CASRIYGGGLNTEAFF | TGTGCCAGCAGAATCTACGGGGGAGGGCTGAACACTGAAGCTTTCTTT | TRBJ1-1 | TRBV9 | - | -
CATSSRLRSSYNEQFF | TGTGCCACCAGCAGTCGCCTCCGGAGCTCCTACAATGAGCAGTTCTTC | TRBJ2-1 | TRBV15 | - | -
CASSQDVSGTLTNYGYTF | TGTGCCAGCAGCCAAGACGTTTCAGGCACCTTGACTAACTATGGCTACACCTTC | TRBJ1-2 | TRBV4-2 | - | -
CASSPSSYNSPLHF | TGTGCCAGCTCACCTAGTTCCTATAATTCACCCCTCCACTTT | TRBJ1-6 | TRBV18 | - | -
CAAGSGSGGGTDTQYF | TGTGCCGCGGGAAGCGGAAGTGGCGGGGGCACAGATACGCAGTATTTT | TRBJ2-3 | TRBV7-9 | - | -
CASSSGVWTDTQYF | TGTGCCAGCAGCTCAGGGGTGTGGACAGATACGCAGTATTTT | TRBJ2-3 | TRBV7-9 | - | -
CASSRPGASGNTIYF | TGCGCCAGCAGTCGCCCGGGAGCCTCTGGAAACACCATATATTTT | TRBJ1-3 | TRBV23-1 | - | -
CASSLGEGTEAFF | TGTGCCAGCAGCTTAGGGGAGGGGACTGAAGCTTTCTTT | TRBJ1-1 | TRBV7-8 | - | -
CASSLHRGNTEAFF | TGTGCCAGCAGCCTCCACAGGGGGAACACTGAAGCTTTCTTT | TRBJ1-1 | TRBV14 | - | TRBD1
CASSLEGVANEKLFF | TGCGCCAGCAGCTTGGAGGGGGTGGCTAATGAAAAACTGTTTTTT | TRBJ1-4 | TRBV5-1 | - | -
CASSSSDRYYTDTQYF | TGTGCCAGCAGTTCATCGGACAGGTATTACACAGATACGCAGTATTTT | TRBJ2-3 | TRBV25-1 | - | TRBD1
CASSLGPKDTQYF | TGTGCCAGCAGCTTAGGGCCCAAGGATACGCAGTATTTT | TRBJ2-3 | TRBV7-6 | few | -